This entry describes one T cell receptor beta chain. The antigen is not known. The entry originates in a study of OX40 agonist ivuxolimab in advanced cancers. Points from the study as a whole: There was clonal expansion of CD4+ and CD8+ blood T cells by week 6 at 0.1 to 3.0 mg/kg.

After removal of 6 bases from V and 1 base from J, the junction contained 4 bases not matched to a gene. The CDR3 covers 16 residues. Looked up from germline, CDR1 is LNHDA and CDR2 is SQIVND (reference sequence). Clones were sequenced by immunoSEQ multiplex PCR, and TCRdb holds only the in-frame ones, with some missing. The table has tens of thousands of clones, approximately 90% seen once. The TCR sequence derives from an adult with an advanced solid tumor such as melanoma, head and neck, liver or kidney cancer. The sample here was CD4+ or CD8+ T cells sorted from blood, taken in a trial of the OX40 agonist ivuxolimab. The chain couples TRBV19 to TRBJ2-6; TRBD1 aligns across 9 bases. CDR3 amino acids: CASSLGTGSGANVLTF. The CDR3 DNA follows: TGTGCCAGTAGCCTAGGGACAGGGTCTGGGGCCAACGTCCTGACTTTC.